The 17 T cell receptor beta chains reported below all come from one sample, sequenced in a study of cytomegalovirus exposure and HLA in healthy donors. Assay used: immunoSEQ multiplex PCR; TCRdb lists only in-frame clones, some missing. The sample includes about 360,000 clones, just over 85% seen only once; the top ten take roughly 0.83%. Sequencing input: PBMCs. Receptors originate from a woman aged 18-35 years in good health and CMV-seronegative.

The V and J genes are TRBV29-1 and TRBJ1-1; D remains unclear. V was cut by 6 bases and J by 1 base, with 9 bases left in between. The CDR3 runs to 12 residues. Germline V CDR1 and CDR2: SQVTM, ANQGSEA. CDR3 nucleotide sequence: TGCAGCGTGCGCCCAGGGAACACTGAAGCTTTCTTT. Its protein is CSVRPGNTEAFF.

This rearrangement joins TRBV4-1 to TRBJ2-5; tentative D call: TRBD2 (5 bases). The germline V and J ends were trimmed by 5 bases and 2 bases, with 12 bases remaining between them. The CDR3 runs 14 residues. Germline CDR1 is MGHRA and CDR2 is YSYEKL. CDR3 protein: CASSFDPGQETQYF. Here the CDR3 DNA reads TGCGCCAGCAGCTTTGATCCGGGGCAAGAGACCCAGTACTTC.

The J gene is TRBJ2-7, the V gene TRBV7-9; no firm D call. V was pared by 5 bases and J by 2 bases, with 13 bases between. Germline V gene lookup returns CDR1 SEHNR and CDR2 FQNEAQ (reference sequence). The CDR3 contains 14 residues. The CDR3 region is CASSPQTSTYEQYF. The DNA of the CDR3 is TGTGCCAGCAGCCCCCAAACATCGACCTACGAGCAGTACTTC.

The chain carries TRBV10-1 and TRBJ1-3; tentatively, D is TRBD1 (5 bases). The V gene lost 6 bases and the J gene lost 2 bases, with 14 bases spanning the gap. The CDR3 is 15 residues long. The germline CDR1 and CDR2 sequences are WNHNN and SYGVQD (reference sequence). The CDR3 is CASSRDSTPGNTIYF. The DNA of the CDR3 is TGCGCCAGCAGCCGTGACAGTACCCCTGGAAACACCATATATTTT.

The V gene is TRBV7-3, the J gene TRBJ1-1, with D perhaps TRBD1 (5 bases). Trimming stripped 4 bases from V and 0 bases from J, with 6 bases between. The germline gives CDR1 SGHTA, CDR2 FQGTGA. This CDR3 spans 13 amino acids. The CDR3 loop is CASSSQVNTEAFF. DNA for the CDR3: TGTGCCAGCAGCTCACAGGTGAACACTGAAGCTTTCTTT.

Concerning this clone itself: At one of its ends the junction is not consistent with the germline gene, which may arise from a read error. The V and J genes are TRBV4-1 and TRBJ2-1; the match to TRBD2 covers 8 bases. In germline, CDR1 is MGHRA, CDR2 YSYEKL. The CDR3 covers 16 residues. CDR3: CASSLPTSGSYNEQFF. CDR3 bases: TGTGCCAGCAGCCTCCCCACTAGCGGATCCTACAATGAGCAGTTCTTC.

J is TRBJ2-1 and V is TRBV5-5; TRBD1 might be the D (6 bases). Between the trimmed V and J ends, which lost 4 bases and 6 bases, there was a span of 20 bases. The CDR3 is 16 residues long. Germline loops: CDR1 SGHKS, CDR2 YYEKEE (reference sequence). CDR3 bases: TGTGCCAGCAGCCCAATAACAGGGACGTCTACCAATGAGCAGTTCTTC. Protein: CASSPITGTSTNEQFF.

In the case of this clone: Within the sample, other DNA sequences also encode this same CDR3. V usage is TRBV5-1 and J usage is TRBJ2-7, with 8 bases fitting TRBD1. Germline V gene data show CDR1 as SGHRS and CDR2 as YFSETQ. The CDR3 is made up of 15 amino acids. V lost 0 bases and J lost 4; bases outside the gene matches: 6. DNA of the CDR3: TGCGCCAGCAGCTTGGATGGACAGGGACTTTACGAGCAGTACTTC. Protein product: CASSLDGQGLYEQYF. The full variable domain, its missing parts supplied by reference TRBV5-1 and TRBJ2-7, is KAGVTQTPRYLIKTRGQQVTLSCSPISGHRSVSWYQQTPGQGLQFLFEYFSETQRNKGNFPGRFSGRQFSNSRSEMNVSTLELGDSALYLCASSLDGQGLYEQYFGPGTRLTVT.

The rearrangement uses TRBV28 and TRBJ1-1; weak D call: TRBD1 (6 bases). Germline-derived CDR1 and CDR2 are MDHEN and SYDVKM. The CDR3 is 13 residues long. V gave up 5 bases and J gave up 2 bases, with 9 bases separating them. The chain's CDR3 is CASSGQFNTEAFF. CDR3 nucleotide sequence: TGTGCCAGCAGTGGACAGTTTAACACTGAAGCTTTCTTT.

The chain joins TRBV7-9 to TRBJ1-2; 7 bases map to TRBD1. After removal of 5 bases from V and 7 bases from J, the junction contained 13 bases not matched to a gene. Germline V gene lookup returns CDR1 SEHNR and CDR2 FQNEAQ (reference sequence). The CDR3 has 15 residues. The CDR3 protein is CASSIDRASLSGYTF. The CDR3 DNA sequence: TGTGCCAGCAGCATAGACAGGGCTTCTCTATCTGGCTACACCTTC.

The chain links TRBV27 to TRBJ2-7, with a weak D call TRBD1 (6 bases). CDR1 MNHEY and CDR2 SMNVEV come from the germline V gene (reference sequence). This CDR3 comprises 16 residues. Trimming removed 1 base at V and 0 bases at J, with 13 bases between. The CDR3 reads CASSLYSGASSYEQYF. The CDR3 nucleotides are TGTGCCAGCAGTTTATATTCAGGGGCCAGCTCCTACGAGCAGTACTTC.

The chain is built from TRBV28 and TRBJ1-2; TRBD1 might be the D (6 bases). The CDR3 covers 14 residues. Between the trimmed V and J ends, which lost 2 bases and 6 bases, there was a span of 13 bases. Looked up from germline, CDR1 is MDHEN and CDR2 is SYDVKM. In DNA, the CDR3 is TGTGCCAGCAGTTTACCGAACAGGGACCATGGCTACACCTTC. It specifies CASSLPNRDHGYTF.

The chain employs TRBV30 and TRBJ2-1, with 7 bases fitting TRBD2. CDR3 length equals 15 residues. The germline CDR1 and CDR2 sequences are GTSNPN and SVGIG (reference sequence). V lost 2 bases, J lost 4 bases, and 8 bases stayed unmatched. The CDR3 nucleotides are TGTGCCTGGAGTATTGGCGGGGGACCTTACAATGAGCAGTTCTTC. Translating it yields CAWSIGGGPYNEQFF.

J is TRBJ2-7 and V is TRBV27; D might be TRBD1 (5 bases). CDR3 length: 14 amino acids. Looked up from germline, CDR1 is MNHEY and CDR2 is SMNVEV (reference sequence). The V end lost 5 bases, the J end lost 3 bases, and 14 bases lay between the germline ends. CDR3 in DNA: TGTGCCAGCAGTACCCAGGGCCGTGTCTACGAGCAGTACTTC. This sequence encodes CASSTQGRVYEQYF.

The J gene is TRBJ2-7, the V gene TRBV15; TRBD2 aligns across 7 bases. Germline values: CDR1 LNHNV, CDR2 YYDKDF (reference sequence). With V trimmed by 1 base and J by 3 bases, 6 bases remained unmatched. The CDR3 is 15 amino acids. The CDR3 DNA is TGTGCCACCAGCAGAGGATGGGGGGGGAACTACGAGCAGTACTTC. This gives the protein CATSRGWGGNYEQYF.

The V and J genes are TRBV5-4 and TRBJ2-7; 11 positions agree with TRBD1. This CDR3 contains 14 residues. Germline lookup yields CDR1 SGHNT and CDR2 YYREEE (reference sequence). V lost 4 bases and J lost 2; bases outside the gene matches: 2. The CDR3 nucleotides are TGTGCCAGCAGCGCGGGACAGGGGGCCTACGAGCAGTACTTC. It specifies CASSAGQGAYEQYF.

A word on this clone: Other DNA sequences in the same sample also yield this CDR3. The V and J genes are TRBV9 and TRBJ2-7; TRBD2 might be the D (6 bases). The V end was cut by 0 bases, the J end by 4 bases, with 8 bases between. Germline lookup yields CDR1 SGDLS and CDR2 YYNGEE. The CDR3 length is 13 residues. CDR3 coding DNA: TGTGCCAGCAGCGTAGGTCTAGCGTACGAGCAGTACTTC. As protein: CASSVGLAYEQYF.